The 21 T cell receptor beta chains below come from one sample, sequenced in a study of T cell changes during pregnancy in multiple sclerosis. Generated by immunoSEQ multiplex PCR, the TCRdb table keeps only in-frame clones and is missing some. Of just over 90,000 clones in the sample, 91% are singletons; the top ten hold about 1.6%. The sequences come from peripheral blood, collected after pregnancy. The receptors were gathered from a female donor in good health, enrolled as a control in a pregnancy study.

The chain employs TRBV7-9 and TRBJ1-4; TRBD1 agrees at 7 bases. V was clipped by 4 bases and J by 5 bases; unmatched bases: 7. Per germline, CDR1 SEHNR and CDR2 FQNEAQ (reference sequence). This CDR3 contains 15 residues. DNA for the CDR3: TGTGCCAGCAGCTCAAGGGACAGCCTAAATGAAAAACTGTTTTTT. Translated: CASSSRDSLNEKLFF.

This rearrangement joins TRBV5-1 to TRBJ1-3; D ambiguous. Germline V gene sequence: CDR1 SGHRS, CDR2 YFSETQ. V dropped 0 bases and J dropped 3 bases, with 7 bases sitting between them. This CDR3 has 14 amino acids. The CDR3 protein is CASSLVSGGNTIYF. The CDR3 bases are TGCGCCAGCAGCTTGGTATCGGGTGGAAACACCATATATTTT.

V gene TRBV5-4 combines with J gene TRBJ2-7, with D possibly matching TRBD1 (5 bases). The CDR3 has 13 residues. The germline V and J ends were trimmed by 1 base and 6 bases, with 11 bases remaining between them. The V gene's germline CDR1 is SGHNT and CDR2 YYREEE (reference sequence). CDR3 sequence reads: CASSLWIRGEQYF. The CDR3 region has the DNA TGTGCCAGCAGCTTGTGGATAAGGGGCGAGCAGTACTTC.

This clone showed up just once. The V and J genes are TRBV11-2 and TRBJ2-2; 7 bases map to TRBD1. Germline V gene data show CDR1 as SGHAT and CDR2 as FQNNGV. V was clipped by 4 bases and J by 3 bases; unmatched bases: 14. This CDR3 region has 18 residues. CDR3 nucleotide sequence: TGTGCCAGCAGCTCCCACCCCCGAACAGGGGTCGACACCGGGGAGCTGTTTTTT. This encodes CASSSHPRTGVDTGELFF.

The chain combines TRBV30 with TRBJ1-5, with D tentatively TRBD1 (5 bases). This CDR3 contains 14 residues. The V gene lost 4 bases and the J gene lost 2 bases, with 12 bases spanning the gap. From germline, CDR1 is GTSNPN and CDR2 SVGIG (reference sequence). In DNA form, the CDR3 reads TGTGCCTGGAACCCAGGGTCCGGCAATCAGCCCCAGCATTTT. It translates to CAWNPGSGNQPQHF.

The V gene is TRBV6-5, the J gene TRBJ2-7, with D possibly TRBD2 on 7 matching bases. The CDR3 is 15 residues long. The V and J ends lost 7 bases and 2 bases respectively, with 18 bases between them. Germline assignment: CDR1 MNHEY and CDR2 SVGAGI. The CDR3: CASTPRGGAPYEQYF. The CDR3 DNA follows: TGTGCCAGCACCCCCCGAGGGGGGGCCCCCTACGAGCAGTACTTC.

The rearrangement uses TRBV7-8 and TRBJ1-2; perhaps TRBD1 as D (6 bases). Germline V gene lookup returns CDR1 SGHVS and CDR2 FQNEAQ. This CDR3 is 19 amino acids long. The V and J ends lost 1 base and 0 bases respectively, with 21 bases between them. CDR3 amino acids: CASSLGAILTGSPNYGYTF. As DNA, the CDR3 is TGTGCCAGCAGCTTAGGGGCCATATTAACAGGGTCTCCTAACTATGGCTACACCTTC.

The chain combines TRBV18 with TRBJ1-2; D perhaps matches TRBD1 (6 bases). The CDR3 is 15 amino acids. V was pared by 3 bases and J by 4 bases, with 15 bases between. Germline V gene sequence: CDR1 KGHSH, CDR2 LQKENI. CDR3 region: CASSPPRGASYGYTF. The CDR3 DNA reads TGTGCCAGCTCACCTCCACGGGGGGCGAGCTATGGCTACACCTTC.

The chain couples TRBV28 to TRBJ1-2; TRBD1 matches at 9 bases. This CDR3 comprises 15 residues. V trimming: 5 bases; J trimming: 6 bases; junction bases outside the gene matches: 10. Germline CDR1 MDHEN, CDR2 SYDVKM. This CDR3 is CASSLQVRDRDGYTF. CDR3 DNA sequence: TGTGCCAGCAGTCTGCAGGTCCGGGACAGGGATGGCTACACCTTC.

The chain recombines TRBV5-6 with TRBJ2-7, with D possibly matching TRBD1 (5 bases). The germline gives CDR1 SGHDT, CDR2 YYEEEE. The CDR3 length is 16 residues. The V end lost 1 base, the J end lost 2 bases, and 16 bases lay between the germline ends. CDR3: CASSLSQGAFPYEQYF. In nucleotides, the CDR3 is TGTGCCAGCAGCTTGAGTCAAGGGGCCTTTCCCTACGAGCAGTACTTC.

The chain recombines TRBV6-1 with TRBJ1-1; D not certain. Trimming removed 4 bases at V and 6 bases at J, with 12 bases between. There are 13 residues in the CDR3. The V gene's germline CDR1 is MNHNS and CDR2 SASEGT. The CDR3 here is CASSALRVSEAFF. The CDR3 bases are TGTGCCAGCAGTGCTCTCCGCGTCTCTGAAGCTTTCTTT.

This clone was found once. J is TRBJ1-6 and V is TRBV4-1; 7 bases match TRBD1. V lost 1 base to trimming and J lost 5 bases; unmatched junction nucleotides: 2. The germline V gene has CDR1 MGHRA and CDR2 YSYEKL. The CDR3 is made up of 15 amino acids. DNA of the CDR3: TGCGCCAGCAGCCAAGGGGACAGAGATAATTCACCCCTCCACTTT. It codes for CASSQGDRDNSPLHF.

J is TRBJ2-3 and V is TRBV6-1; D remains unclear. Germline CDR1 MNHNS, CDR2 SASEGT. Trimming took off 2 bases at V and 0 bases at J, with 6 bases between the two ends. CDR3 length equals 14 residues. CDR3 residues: CASSERRSTDTQYF. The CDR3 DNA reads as TGTGCCAGCAGTGAAAGGAGAAGCACAGATACGCAGTATTTT.

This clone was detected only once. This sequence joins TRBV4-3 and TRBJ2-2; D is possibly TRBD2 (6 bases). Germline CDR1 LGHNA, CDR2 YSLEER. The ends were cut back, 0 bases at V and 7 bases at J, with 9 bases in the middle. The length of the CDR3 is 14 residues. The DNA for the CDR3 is TGCGCCAGCAGCCAAGATACTAGCAGCGGGGAGCTGTTTTTT. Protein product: CASSQDTSSGELFF.

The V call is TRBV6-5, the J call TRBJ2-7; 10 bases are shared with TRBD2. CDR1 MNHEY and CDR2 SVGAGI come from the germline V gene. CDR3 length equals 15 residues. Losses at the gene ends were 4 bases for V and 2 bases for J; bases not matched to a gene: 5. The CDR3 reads CASSLSSGGPYEQYF. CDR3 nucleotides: TGTGCCAGCAGTTTGTCTAGCGGGGGCCCCTACGAGCAGTACTTC.

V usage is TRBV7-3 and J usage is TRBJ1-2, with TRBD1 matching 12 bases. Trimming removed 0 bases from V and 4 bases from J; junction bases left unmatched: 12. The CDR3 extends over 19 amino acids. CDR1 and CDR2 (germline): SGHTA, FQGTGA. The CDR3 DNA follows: TGTGCCAGCAGCTTAACCCCTCGGGGGACAGGGGGCGCGGGCTATGGCTACACCTTC. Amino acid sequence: CASSLTPRGTGGAGYGYTF.

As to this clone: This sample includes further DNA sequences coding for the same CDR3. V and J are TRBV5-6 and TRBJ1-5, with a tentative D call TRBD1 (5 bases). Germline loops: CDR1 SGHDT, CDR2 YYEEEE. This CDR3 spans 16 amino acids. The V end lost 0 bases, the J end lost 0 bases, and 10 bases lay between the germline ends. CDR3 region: CASSLAGGGSNQPQHF. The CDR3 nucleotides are TGTGCCAGCAGCTTGGCGGGCGGGGGTAGCAATCAGCCCCAGCATTTT.

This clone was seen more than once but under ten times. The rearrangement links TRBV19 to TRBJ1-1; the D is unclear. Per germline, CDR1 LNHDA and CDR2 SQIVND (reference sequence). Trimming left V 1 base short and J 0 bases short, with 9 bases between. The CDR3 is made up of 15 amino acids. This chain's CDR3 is CASSIAGVMNTEAFF. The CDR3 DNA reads TGTGCCAGTAGTATAGCGGGAGTCATGAACACTGAAGCTTTCTTT.

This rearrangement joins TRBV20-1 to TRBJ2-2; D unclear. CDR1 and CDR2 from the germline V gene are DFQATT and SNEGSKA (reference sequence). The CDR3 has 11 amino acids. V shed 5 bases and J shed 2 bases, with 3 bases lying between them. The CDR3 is CSALNTGELFF. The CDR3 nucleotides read TGCAGTGCTCTTAACACCGGGGAGCTGTTTTTT.

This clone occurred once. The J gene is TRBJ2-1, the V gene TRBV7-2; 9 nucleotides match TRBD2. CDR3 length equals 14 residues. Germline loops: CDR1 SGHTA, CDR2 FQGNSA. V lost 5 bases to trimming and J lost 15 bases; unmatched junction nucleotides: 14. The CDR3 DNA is TGTGCCAGCAGCACAGGCGGGGGGGGGAGATTTCTGTTCTTC. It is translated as CASSTGGGGRFLFF.

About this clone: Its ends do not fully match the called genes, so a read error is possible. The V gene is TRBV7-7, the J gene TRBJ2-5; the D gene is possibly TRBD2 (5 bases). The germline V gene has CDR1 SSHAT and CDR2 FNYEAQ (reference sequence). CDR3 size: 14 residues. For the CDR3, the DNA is TGTGCTAGCAGCCCGGATGGGGAGAGGGAGACCCAGTACTTC. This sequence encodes CASSPDGERETQYF.